The following is a T cell receptor beta chain sequence with its context. These data come from a study of T cell changes during pregnancy in multiple sclerosis. The CDR3 is made up of 15 amino acids. Germline V gives CDR1 MNHEY, CDR2 SVGAGI. V lost 5 bases to trimming and J lost 1 base; unmatched junction nucleotides: 4. Produced via immunoSEQ multiplex PCR; TCRdb's table is partial and in-frame only. The sample yields more than 14,000 clones, about 86% seen once. The TCR was taken from a female donor with multiple sclerosis, enrolled in a pregnancy study. The specimen comprised CD8+ T cells from peripheral blood mononuclear cells, sampled in the first trimester of pregnancy. The chain uses TRBV6-5 and TRBJ1-1, with 10 bases aligning to TRBD1. CDR3 in DNA: TGTGCCAGCAGTAGACAGGGGGCTGGGAACACTGAAGCTTTCTTT. Its protein is CASSRQGAGNTEAFF.